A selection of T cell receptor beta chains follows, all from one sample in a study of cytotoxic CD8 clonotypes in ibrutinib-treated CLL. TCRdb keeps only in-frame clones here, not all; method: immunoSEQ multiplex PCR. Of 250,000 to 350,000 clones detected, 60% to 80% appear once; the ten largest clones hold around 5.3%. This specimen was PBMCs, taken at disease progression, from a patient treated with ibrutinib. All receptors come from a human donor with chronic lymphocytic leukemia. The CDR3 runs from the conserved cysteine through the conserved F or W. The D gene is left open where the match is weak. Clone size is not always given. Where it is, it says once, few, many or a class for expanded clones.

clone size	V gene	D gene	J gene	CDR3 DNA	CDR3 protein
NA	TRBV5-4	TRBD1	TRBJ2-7	TGTGCCAGCAGCTCGACAGGGTCCAGATACGAGCAGTACTTC	CASSSTGSRYEQYF
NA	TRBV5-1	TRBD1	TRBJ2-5	TGCGCCAGCAGCTTGGGGACAGGGAGGCGAGAGACCCAGTACTTC	CASSLGTGRRETQYF
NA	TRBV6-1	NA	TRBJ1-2	TGTGCCAGCAGACTAGAGCGGACGGCTAACTATGGCTACACCTTC	CASRLERTANYGYTF
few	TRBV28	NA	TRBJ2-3	TGTGCCAGCAGGAGATGGACAGATACGCAGTATTTT	CASRRWTDTQYF
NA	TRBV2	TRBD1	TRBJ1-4	TGTGCCAGCAGGGTACAGGGGGCGGCTAATGAAAAACTGTTTTTT	CASRVQGAANEKLFF
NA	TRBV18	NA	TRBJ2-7	TGTGCCAGCTCACCCGGACAGCCGACCGGAGAGGAGCAGTACTTC	CASSPGQPTGEEQYF
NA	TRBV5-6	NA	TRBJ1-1	TGTGCCAGCAGCTTCTTCAACACTGAAGCTTTCTTT	CASSFFNTEAFF
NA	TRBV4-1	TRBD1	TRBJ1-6	TGCGCCAGCAGCCAAGATTCAGGGTTAGGGACAGGGTGGGAACCCCTCCACTTT	CASSQDSGLGTGWEPLHF
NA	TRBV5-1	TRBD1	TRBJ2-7	TGCGCCAGCAGCTCGGACAGGAACCCTCACGAGCAGTACTTC	CASSSDRNPHEQYF
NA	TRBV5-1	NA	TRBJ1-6	TGCGCCAGCAGCGGACCCGCTATAAAGAACCTCCACTTT	CASSGPAIKNLHF
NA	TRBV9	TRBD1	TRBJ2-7	TGTGCCAGCAGCGTAGCTGGACAGGGAAACTACGAGCAGTACTTC	CASSVAGQGNYEQYF
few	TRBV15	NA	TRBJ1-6	TGTGCCACCAGCAGAGTAAGGGGGACTTTGAATTCACCCCTCCACTTT	CATSRVRGTLNSPLHF
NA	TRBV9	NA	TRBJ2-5	TGTGCCAGCAGCGCGACACTAGTTCACGAGACCCAGTACTTC	CASSATLVHETQYF
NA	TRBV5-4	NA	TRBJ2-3	TGTGCCAGCAGCCTAGGCCCCGTTGGAGGCGATACGCAGTATTTT	CASSLGPVGGDTQYF
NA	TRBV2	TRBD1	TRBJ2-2	TGTGCCAGCAGTGGACCTCGCACCGGGACAGGGAGGACCGGGGAGCTGTTTTTT	CASSGPRTGTGRTGELFF
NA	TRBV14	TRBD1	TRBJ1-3	TGTGCCAGCAGCCAACTCGGGACAGGGAACTCTGGAAACACCATATATTTT	CASSQLGTGNSGNTIYF
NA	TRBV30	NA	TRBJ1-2	TGTGCCTGGAGTGTACTCCCAGGATCTAACTATGGCTACACCTTC	CAWSVLPGSNYGYTF
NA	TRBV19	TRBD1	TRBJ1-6	TGTGCCAGTAGTGGCGCAGGGACAGCTAATTCACCCCTCCACTTT	CASSGAGTANSPLHF
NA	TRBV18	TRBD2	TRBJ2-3	TGTGCCAGCTCACCGACTAGCAACACAGATACGCAGTATTTT	CASSPTSNTDTQYF
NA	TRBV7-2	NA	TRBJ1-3	TGTGCCAGCAGCTTAAGACTACAGGGCCCCTCTGGAAACACCATATATTTT	CASSLRLQGPSGNTIYF